One TCR beta chain is described in this entry. Sequenced by immunoSEQ multiplex PCR; TCRdb stores in-frame clones only, minus some. The table lists about 100,000 clones, approximately 84% of them singletons. This sample is part of a study of control samples from healthy donors and cancer patients. The V gene's germline CDR1 is SQVTM and CDR2 ANQGSEA. Trimming left V 5 bases short and J 0 bases short, with 10 bases between. CDR3 length: 13 amino acids. The source of this sequence is a woman aged 45 to 65 in good health. The J gene is TRBJ1-1, the V gene TRBV29-1, with D perhaps matching TRBD1 (5 bases). The sample consisted of blood. The CDR3 DNA reads TGCAGCGTTCACGACAGCCTGAACACTGAAGCTTTCTTT. Translation: CSVHDSLNTEAFF.